This T cell receptor (beta chain) emerged from a study of graft-versus-host responses after intestinal transplantation (dated by TCRdb to the early 2020s). General notes on the study: Recipients received multivisceral, liver-intestinal, or isolated intestinal transplants. After intestinal transplantation, graft-versus-host and host-versus-graft alloreactive T cell clones were followed in the graft, circulation and bone marrow using bulk TCR-beta CDR3 sequencing. Every recipient was given anti-thymocyte globulin induction, then maintenance tacrolimus and steroids for around three years. A peak of at least 4% donor T cells among recipient peripheral blood mononuclear cells was the definition used for donor T cell macrochimerism. Alloreactive clones were identified by sequencing pre-transplant mixed lymphocyte reaction products and comparing them with unstimulated pre-transplant donor and recipient T cells. Rather than going through the commercial service, samples from three later patients were sequenced in-house on an Illumina MiSeq and processed with MiXCR. The cohort enrolled fewer than 25 intestinal transplant recipients including one retransplant, and a few patients lacking pretransplant specimens were excluded. Broad study findings and their caveats: GvH clones were detected in recipient bone marrow, and some of these GvH clones were observed earlier in ileal mucosa or blood, consistent with an intestinal mucosal origin. Patients with donor T cell macrochimerism had high GvH to HvG T cell clonal ratios in their allografts. The conclusions were limited by the relatively low number and heterogeneity of the intestinal transplant patients. Early after transplant, peak levels of circulating GvH clones were associated with declines in HvG clones.

In regard to this clone: There is no known antigen for this receptor. The input lacks base qualities; no much larger clone sits a single base away.

Libraries were made using the immunoSEQ multiplex PCR assay. For most patients, genomic DNA was isolated using the Qiagen DNeasy Blood and Tissue Kit and was shipped frozen to Adaptive Biotechnologies for TCR sequencing. High-throughput TCR-beta CDR3 sequencing of genomic DNA from most patients was performed by Adaptive Biotechnologies. The source study handled its data this way. Adaptive's ImmunoSEQ software was the source of the TCR sequencing data for roughly 19 patients, while three other patients were processed with MiXCR and VDJtools. To correct CD4 versus CD8 sorting errors, sequences present in both subsets at a frequency ratio below 5:1 were removed. CDR3 nucleotide sequences shared between donor and recipient were removed because their origin could not be assigned. At least 2-fold expansion over unstimulated cells and a minimum CFSE-low frequency of 0.002% (template counts) or 0.001% (read counts) were required for clones to be classified as alloreactive. A clone was considered mappable if detected in the sequenced pre-transplant spleen, lymph node, or MLR CFSE-low populations of the donor or recipient. Cumulative frequency of alloreactive clones was calculated as a percentage of all sequences weighted by copy number. The table comes from immuneACCESS by way of TCRdb, which keeps in-frame sequences with V and J called. Part of the clones is missing from these tables; in studies checked, under half for an unresolved V gene and the rest for unknown reasons. V and J calls and clone size are given by that table; D and trimming were obtained from the DNA. Counted in this sample were roughly 120,000 clones; about 92% of them appeared once. The ten top clones hold 1% to 1.5% of the sample.

The CDR3 goes from the cysteine to the phenylalanine over 19 residues. Of the read, only the CDR3 DNA is kept; its 57 bases are in frame from base 1. Sample time point, as interpreted from the label and publication: cells obtained before transplantation from donor or recipient. CD3+CD4+ and CD3+CD8+ populations were FACS-sorted from unstimulated pre-transplant donor and recipient cells taken from spleen or lymph nodes. This chain joins TRBV12-2 to TRBJ1-4. TRBV12-2 is a known pseudogene. Sequences were derived from unstimulated CD8+ T cells sorted from spleen or lymph node cells, sampled before transplant. The sequence came from a human donor who was the organ donor for an intestinal transplant. CDR3 protein: CASRLVWVIGVGRNEKLFF. The nucleotide sequence reads TGTGCAAGTCGCTTAGTTTGGGTTATAGGGGTGGGGAGAAATGAAAAACTGTTTTTT.